The 16 T cell receptor beta chains below were found in one sample sequenced in a study of shared clonotypes between healthy human individuals. Data came from immunoSEQ multiplex PCR; TCRdb stores just in-frame clones and leaves some out. The data show around 510,000 clones, approximately 95% seen once. Sequenced input: naive CD4+ T cells sorted from blood. Indicated subset: CD45RA+ positively selected. The receptors shown here come from a woman aged 30 to 39 in good health.

The V call is TRBV5-1, the J call TRBJ2-2; 7 nucleotides align to TRBD2. The CDR3 is made up of 16 amino acids. Per germline, CDR1 SGHRS and CDR2 YFSETQ. V was pared by 0 bases and J by 2 bases, with 4 bases of the junction left unmatched. The CDR3 is CASSLGSSGNTGELFF. CDR3 DNA sequence: TGCGCCAGCAGCTTGGGTTCTAGCGGAAACACCGGGGAGCTGTTTTTT.

V and J are TRBV2 and TRBJ2-4; no clear D. The V and J ends lost 0 bases and 0 bases respectively, with 9 bases between them. This CDR3 has 16 amino acids. Germline V gives CDR1 SNHLY, CDR2 FYNNEI. This CDR3 reads CASSEALLKAKNIQYF. The CDR3 nucleotides are TGTGCCAGCAGTGAAGCGCTTCTAAAAGCCAAAAACATTCAGTACTTC.

This chain connects TRBV7-3 to TRBJ2-3, with a weak D call TRBD1 (7 bases). Germline V gene sequence: CDR1 SGHTA, CDR2 FQGTGA. Trimming took 2 bases from V and 4 from J, leaving 16 bases between them. The CDR3 runs 16 residues. The CDR3 spells CASSLLGQGGPDTQYF. The CDR3 region has the DNA TGTGCCAGCAGCTTATTAGGTCAGGGGGGTCCAGATACGCAGTATTTT. The entire variable domain, with the rest obtained from reference TRBV7-3 and TRBJ2-3, is as follows: GAGVSQTPSNKVTEKGKYVELRCDPISGHTALYWYRQSLGQGPEFLIYFQGTGAADDSGLPNDRFFAVRPEGSVSTLKIQRTERGDSAVYLCASSLLGQGGPDTQYFGPGTRLTVL.

This sequence joins TRBV6-5 and TRBJ1-1; 8 nucleotides align to TRBD1. Unmatched junction bases numbered 5, after V lost 0 bases and J lost 5 bases. The length of the CDR3 is 15 residues. Germline CDR1 and CDR2: MNHEY and SVGAGI. CDR3 sequence: CASSYSTGARTEAFF. Written as DNA, the CDR3 is TGTGCCAGCAGTTACTCGACAGGGGCGAGGACTGAAGCTTTCTTT.

The J gene is TRBJ2-2, the V gene TRBV5-1, with D possibly being TRBD2 (6 bases). Germline V gives CDR1 SGHRS, CDR2 YFSETQ. The ends were cut back, 0 bases at V and 0 bases at J, with 9 bases in the middle. The CDR3 spans 16 residues. In DNA, the CDR3 is TGCGCCAGCAGCTTGGGTCGGGAGCCGAACACCGGGGAGCTGTTTTTT. Encoded protein: CASSLGREPNTGELFF.

V gene TRBV6-1 combines with J gene TRBJ2-6; a weak D match, TRBD1 (5 bases). Per the germline V gene, CDR1 is MNHNS and CDR2 is SASEGT. Trimming took off 5 bases at V and 4 bases at J, with 12 bases between the two ends. This CDR3 has 15 residues. CDR3 coding DNA: TGTGCCAGCAGTAGCCAGGGTGCCGGGGCCAACGTCCTGACTTTC. Translated: CASSSQGAGANVLTF.

On this clone: Other DNA sequences within the sample encode an identical CDR3. This chain uses TRBV5-1 with TRBJ2-7; 7 bases are shared with TRBD1. The V gene's germline CDR1 is SGHRS and CDR2 YFSETQ. The V segment lost 3 bases and the J segment 1 base; nucleotides outside the gene matches: 4. This CDR3 comprises 14 residues. This CDR3 reads CASSSRQGSYEQYF. DNA for the CDR3: TGCGCCAGCAGCTCCCGACAGGGATCCTACGAGCAGTACTTC. Combining the CDR3 with reference TRBV5-1 and TRBJ2-7 gives the whole variable domain KAGVTQTPRYLIKTRGQQVTLSCSPISGHRSVSWYQQTPGQGLQFLFEYFSETQRNKGNFPGRFSGRQFSNSRSEMNVSTLELGDSALYLCASSSRQGSYEQYFGPGTRLTVT.

The rearrangement joins TRBV30 to TRBJ2-3, with D perhaps TRBD2 (5 bases). The CDR3 covers 13 residues. The V gene lost 3 bases and the J gene lost 2 bases, with 9 bases spanning the gap. Germline values: CDR1 GTSNPN, CDR2 SVGIG (reference sequence). The CDR3 DNA sequence: TGTGCCTGGAGCAAGCGGAACACAGATACGCAGTATTTT. Residues: CAWSKRNTDTQYF.

This clone has just one count. CDR3: CASSLTILRRGHTDTQYF. The CDR3 DNA sequence: TGTGCCAGCAGTCTTACCATCCTTCGGAGGGGGCACACAGATACGCAGTATTTT. The V gene is TRBV28, the J gene TRBJ2-3, with D possibly TRBD1 on 7 matching bases. Between the trimmed V and J ends, which lost 5 bases and 2 bases, there was a span of 23 bases. Germline assignment: CDR1 MDHEN and CDR2 SYDVKM. This CDR3 is built from 18 residues.

The CDR3 nucleotides read TGTGCCAGCAGTTTATCGTTGGACTGGAGGTTCAGCGAGCAGTACTTC. It is translated as CASSLSLDWRFSEQYF. The rearrangement uses TRBV27 and TRBJ2-7, with D possibly being TRBD2 (5 bases). Germline-derived CDR1 and CDR2 are MNHEY and SMNVEV (reference sequence). The CDR3 contains 16 residues. Trimming took off 0 bases at V and 6 bases at J, with 18 bases between the two ends.

The V gene is TRBV6-1, the J gene TRBJ2-2; D gene ambiguous. Germline V gene data show CDR1 as MNHNS and CDR2 as SASEGT. V was shortened by 2 bases and J by 5 bases, with 3 bases between the two germline ends. The CDR3 has 12 residues. The CDR3 DNA sequence: TGTGCCAGCAGTGAACAAACCGGGGAGCTGTTTTTT. The encoded protein is CASSEQTGELFF.

The V and J genes are TRBV5-1 and TRBJ2-1; TRBD2 might be the D (6 bases). V lost 4 bases, J lost 4 bases, and 12 bases lay in between. The CDR3 length is 14 residues. CDR1 and CDR2 (germline): SGHRS, YFSETQ. In DNA, the CDR3 is TGCGCCAGCAGCGAGGGACTTCCTTACAATGAGCAGTTCTTC. It yields the protein CASSEGLPYNEQFF.

The V and J genes are TRBV5-5 and TRBJ2-1; D is perhaps TRBD2 (5 bases). Germline-derived CDR1 and CDR2 are SGHKS and YYEKEE (reference sequence). Trimming took off 1 base at V and 5 bases at J, with 7 bases between the two ends. The CDR3 length is 13 residues. Here the CDR3 reads CASSLRLNNEQFF. DNA for the CDR3: TGTGCCAGCAGCTTGCGACTAAACAATGAGCAGTTCTTC.

J is TRBJ2-1 and V is TRBV6-1; 15 nucleotides match TRBD2. The CDR3 totals 15 residues. CDR1 is MNHNS, CDR2 SASEGT, per germline. With V trimmed by 4 bases and J by 6 bases, 1 base remained unmatched. The CDR3 here is CASSGTSGRANEQFF. Here the CDR3 DNA reads TGTGCCAGCAGTGGGACTAGCGGGAGGGCCAATGAGCAGTTCTTC.

The chain recombines TRBV19 with TRBJ1-1; no clear D gene. The length of the CDR3 is 15 residues. CDR1 and CDR2 from the germline V gene are LNHDA and SQIVND (reference sequence). V lost 6 bases and J 7 bases, leaving 21 bases between the germline ends. The CDR3 coding sequence is TGTGCCAGTAGCACTACACGTTGGGCCCTGAATGAAGCTTTCTTT. Its translation is CASSTTRWALNEAFF.

The gene calls are TRBV27 and TRBJ2-1, with 8 positions matching TRBD1. CDR1 and CDR2 from the germline V gene are MNHEY and SMNVEV (reference sequence). CDR3 size: 16 residues. V gave up 3 bases and J gave up 2 bases; unmatched junction bases: 6. The CDR3 sequence: CASSFGDRRAYNEQFF. Written as DNA, the CDR3 is TGTGCCAGCAGTTTCGGGGACAGGCGAGCCTACAATGAGCAGTTCTTC.